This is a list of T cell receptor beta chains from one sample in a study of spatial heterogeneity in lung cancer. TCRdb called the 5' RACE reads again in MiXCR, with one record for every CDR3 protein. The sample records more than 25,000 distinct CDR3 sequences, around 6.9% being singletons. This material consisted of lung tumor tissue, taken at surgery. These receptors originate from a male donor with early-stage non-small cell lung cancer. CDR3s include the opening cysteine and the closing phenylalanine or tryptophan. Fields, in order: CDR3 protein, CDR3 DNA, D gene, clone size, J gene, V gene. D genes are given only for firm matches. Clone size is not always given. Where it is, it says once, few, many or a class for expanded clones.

CASTPSRDRGTEAFF TGTGCCAGCACCCCATCCAGGGATAGGGGCACTGAAGCTTTCTTT NA NA TRBJ1-1 TRBV7-9
CAFRDRGYEQYF TGTGCCTTCCGGGACAGGGGCTACGAGCAGTACTTC TRBD1 many TRBJ2-7 TRBV25-1
CSARDGGRVITEAFF TGCAGTGCTAGAGATGGGGGCAGGGTAATAACTGAAGCTTTCTTT NA many TRBJ1-1 TRBV20-1
CASSYQNMGTEAFF TGTGCCAGCAGTTACCAAAACATGGGCACTGAAGCTTTCTTT NA many TRBJ1-1 TRBV6-2/TRBV6-3
CASSQEAQRPRYEQFF TGTGCCAGCAGCCAAGAGGCCCAGCGGCCCCGGTATGAGCAGTTCTTC NA many TRBJ2-1 TRBV4-2
CASSQTGDNSPLHF TGTGCCAGCAGCCAGACAGGGGACAATTCACCCCTCCACTTT TRBD1 few TRBJ1-6 TRBV4-2
CASSPGGRETQYF TGTGCCAGCTCACCTGGGGGCAGGGAGACCCAGTACTTC NA many TRBJ2-5 TRBV18
CASSTVGDRGYEQYF TGTGCCAGCAGCACGGTAGGGGACAGGGGGTACGAGCAGTACTTC TRBD1 many TRBJ2-7 TRBV7-6
CASSSLGGRTGGAYEQYF TGTGCCAGCAGCTCTCTGGGGGGCCGTACAGGGGGCGCCTACGAGCAGTACTTC TRBD1 NA TRBJ2-7 TRBV7-6
CASSLDRDRQPQHF TGTGCCAGCAGTTTAGACAGGGACAGGCAGCCCCAGCATTTT TRBD1 few TRBJ1-5 TRBV12-3/TRBV12-4
CAISESRGNTGELFF TGTGCCATCAGTGAGTCGAGGGGTAACACCGGGGAGCTGTTTTTT NA few TRBJ2-2 TRBV10-3
CSVEEGQGYEQFF TGCAGCGTTGAAGAGGGCCAGGGGTATGAGCAGTTCTTC NA many TRBJ2-1 TRBV29-1
CATSARIAGSYNEQFF TGTGCCACCAGTGCTCGGATAGCGGGTTCCTACAATGAGCAGTTCTTC TRBD2 few TRBJ2-1 TRBV24-1
CSVNGQGIYGYTF TGCAGCGTTAACGGACAGGGGATCTATGGCTACACCTTC TRBD1 many TRBJ1-2 TRBV29-1
CASSQGLAGGREQFF TGCGCCAGCAGCCAAGGCCTCGCCGGGGGTCGAGAGCAGTTCTTC NA NA TRBJ2-1 TRBV4-3
CASSPIPPDLGDYGYTF TGCGCCAGCAGCCCGATCCCCCCGGACCTTGGCGACTATGGCTACACCTTC NA NA TRBJ1-2 TRBV4-3
CSVEKGNEETQYF TGCAGCGTTGAAAAGGGAAATGAGGAGACCCAGTACTTC NA many TRBJ2-5 TRBV29-1
CASTPGQGIDGYTF TGTGCCAGCACCCCGGGACAGGGGATTGATGGCTACACCTTC TRBD1 many TRBJ1-2 TRBV3-1
CASSLGGDTGELFF TGCGCCAGCAGCTTAGGGGGCGATACCGGGGAGCTGTTTTTT TRBD1 many TRBJ2-2 TRBV5-1
CASGGLYEKLFF TGTGCCAGCGGGGGACTATATGAAAAACTGTTTTTT NA NA TRBJ1-4 TRBV25-1
CASSTYSGGGTEAFF TGTGCCAGCAGCACCTACAGTGGCGGAGGCACTGAAGCTTTCTTT NA many TRBJ1-1 TRBV7-9
CSARDRLGTGGEQYF TGCAGTGCTAGAGATCGGCTGGGAACAGGGGGTGAGCAGTACTTC TRBD1 many TRBJ2-7 TRBV20-1
CASSSGLGGEQFF TGTGCCAGCAGCTCGGGACTGGGGGGTGAGCAGTTCTTC NA many TRBJ2-1 TRBV7-2
CASSYREEYLETQYF TGTGCCAGCAGTTACCGGGAAGAATACTTGGAGACCCAGTACTTC NA many TRBJ2-5 TRBV28
CASSFQGVGDEQYF TGTGCCAGCAGTTTCCAGGGGGTAGGGGACGAGCAGTACTTC TRBD1 many TRBJ2-7 TRBV7-6
CASSQETEMDTEAFF TGCGCCAGCAGCCAAGAAACGGAAATGGACACTGAAGCTTTCTTT NA NA TRBJ1-1 TRBV4-1
CASSFRRRGGEQFF TGTGCCAGCAGTTTTCGCCGAAGGGGAGGTGAGCAGTTCTTC NA many TRBJ2-1 TRBV12-3/TRBV12-4
CASSQDQVNYEQYF TGTGCCAGCAGCCAAGATCAAGTGAATTACGAGCAGTACTTC NA many TRBJ2-7 TRBV3-2
CASSSQGTETFF TGTGCCAGCAGTTCGCAGGGGACTGAGACTTTCTTT NA many TRBJ1-1 TRBV28
CASSFRGNNEKLFF TGTGCCAGCAGCTTTAGGGGGAATAATGAAAAACTGTTTTTT NA NA TRBJ1-4 TRBV7-2
CASSSRGGWTQPQHF TGTGCCAGCAGCTCGCGAGGGGGGTGGACTCAGCCCCAGCATTTT NA NA TRBJ1-5 TRBV7-2
CASSLTWSSYNSPLHF TGTGCCAGCAGCTTAACGTGGAGCTCCTATAATTCACCCCTCCACTTT NA medium-sized TRBJ1-6 TRBV7-2
CASSERDTEAFF TGTGCCAGCAGTGAACGGGACACTGAAGCTTTCTTT NA many TRBJ1-1 TRBV6-1
CASSFGGRTIYF TGTGCCAGCAGTTTTGGGGGGAGGACCATATATTTT NA many TRBJ1-3 TRBV28
CASSYQPNTNEQFF TGTGCCAGCAGTTACCAGCCTAACACCAATGAGCAGTTCTTC NA NA TRBJ2-1 TRBV6-5
CSARDQSYGYTF TGCAGTGCTAGAGACCAGAGCTATGGCTACACCTTC NA few TRBJ1-2 TRBV20-1
CASSWGDSLYEQYF TGCGCCAGCAGCTGGGGGGACAGCCTCTACGAGCAGTACTTC NA medium-sized TRBJ2-7 TRBV5-1
CSAPVDRGHLETQYF TGCAGTGCCCCAGTGGACAGGGGGCATCTAGAGACCCAGTACTTC TRBD1 few TRBJ2-5 TRBV20-1
CASSAERTGGRYEQYF TGTGCCAGCAGTGCCGAGCGGACAGGGGGTAGATACGAGCAGTACTTC TRBD1 many TRBJ2-7 TRBV12-3/TRBV12-4
CASSLSGGGTEAFF TGTGCCAGCAGTTTAAGCGGGGGCGGCACTGAAGCTTTCTTT NA NA TRBJ1-1 TRBV12-3/TRBV12-4
CAITNSGNTIYF TGTGCCATCACGAACAGTGGAAACACCATATATTTT NA NA TRBJ1-3 TRBV10-3
CASSLLAGTEGGNTIYF TGTGCCAGCAGTTTATTGGCAGGAACAGAGGGTGGAAACACCATATATTTT NA few TRBJ1-3 TRBV28
CASSPRQASSTDTQYF TGCGCCAGCAGCCCCCGGCAGGCCTCCAGCACAGATACGCAGTATTTT NA many TRBJ2-3 TRBV5-1
CASNSGSSPDTQYF TGCGCCAGCAATTCAGGTTCTAGTCCAGATACGCAGTATTTT NA many TRBJ2-3 TRBV5-1
CASRVDSYGYTF TGCGCCAGCAGAGTTGACAGCTATGGCTACACCTTC NA many TRBJ1-2 TRBV10-2
CSARNTGIRTEAFF TGCAGTGCTCGAAATACAGGGATTCGGACTGAAGCTTTCTTT NA many TRBJ1-1 TRBV20-1
CATSRAHRGEGGYTF TGTGCCACCAGCAGAGCGCACAGGGGGGAGGGAGGCTACACCTTC TRBD1 few TRBJ1-2 TRBV15
CASSQAGTGEYRYTF TGCGCCAGCAGCCAAGCCGGGACAGGAGAATATCGCTACACCTTC TRBD1 NA TRBJ1-2 TRBV4-1
CSAPRRGIAGELFF TGCAGTGCTCCTCGGCGGGGGATCGCCGGGGAGCTGTTTTTT TRBD2 many TRBJ2-2 TRBV20-1
CASTPARTESTDTQYF TGTGCCAGCACTCCTGCGAGGACAGAGAGCACAGATACGCAGTATTTT NA many TRBJ2-3 TRBV12-3/TRBV12-4
CASSHLIDEQFF TGTGCCAGCAGCCATTTAATAGATGAGCAGTTCTTC NA many TRBJ2-1 TRBV3-1
CAIRDRASRGELFF TGTGCCATCCGGGACAGGGCGAGCAGAGGGGAGCTGTTTTTT TRBD1 many TRBJ2-2 TRBV10-3
CSARDPRREGYTF TGCAGTGCTAGAGATCCCCGCAGGGAAGGCTACACCTTC NA few TRBJ1-2 TRBV20-1
CASSLGPPEASSTDTQYF TGTGCCAGCAGCTTAGGGCCCCCCGAAGCCTCTAGCACAGATACGCAGTATTTT NA many TRBJ2-3 TRBV13
CASSYAGISTDTQYF TGTGCCAGCAGTTACGCGGGGATTTCCACAGATACGCAGTATTTT NA few TRBJ2-3 TRBV6-2/TRBV6-3
CSARGQGAYEQYF TGCAGTGCTAGAGGACAGGGGGCTTACGAGCAGTACTTC TRBD1 many TRBJ2-7 TRBV20-1
CASSLMRGRFDGYTF TGTGCCAGCAGCTTAATGAGGGGGCGCTTTGATGGCTACACCTTC TRBD1 NA TRBJ1-2 TRBV7-2